This T cell receptor (beta chain) was identified during a study of T cells in tuberculosis (dated by TCRdb to 2016 to 2018). Background on the whole study: To characterize T cells specific for the mycobacterial lipid antigen glucose monomycolate (GMM), the study used CD1B tetramers together with high-throughput TCR immunosequencing. In a South African clinical cohort, IGRA-negative adolescents, IGRA-positive adolescents with latent tuberculosis and adults with active tuberculosis were compared, with 9 to 10 people in each group. The investigation overall reported the following: Clinical samples were chosen by availability of cryopreserved specimens, and active tuberculosis cases were adults while controls were adolescents. With the diverse GMM-specific repertoire as input, a classifier achieved around 90% accuracy (AUROC around 0.88), whereas GEM motif frequencies as input gave 70% accuracy. The smaller NN-distances were partly driven by shorter CDR3-alpha lengths in active tuberculosis patients, and the difference for TCR-beta did not reach statistical significance. Compared with IGRA-negative controls, TCR-alpha repertoires from active tuberculosis had smaller mean NN-distances to GMM-specific TCRs, which suggests that these TCRs underwent clonal expansion.

Looking up the germline V gene (reference sequence) yields CDR1 LNHDA and CDR2 SQIVND. The CDR3 has 13 amino acids, counting the end cysteine and phenylalanine. CDR3 DNA only is kept here, 39 bases in frame from base 1. The V and J ends are trimmed by 5 bases and 4 bases, leaving 9 bases between them. As regards this clone: Its recognized antigen is unknown. Base qualities are not at hand, and no much larger clone is one base apart.

TCR libraries were generated with the immunoSEQ multiplex PCR assay, using TCR-beta and/or TCR-alpha/delta assays for each sample. The amplified TCR libraries were sequenced using the Illumina high-throughput platform. In the paper's pipeline: Clustering and dimensionality reduction relied on pairwise TCRdist distances among GMM-specific receptors from T cells that were either sorted ex vivo or expanded in vitro. Each clinical repertoire was scored by mean NN-distance, the average TCRdist to the nearest 10% of tetramer-positive reference sequences. GEM TCR motif frequency was calculated as the fraction of unique TCRs that matched known GEM sequences in V/J usage and CDR3 length. Active tuberculosis was classified by linear discriminant analysis with leave-one-out cross-validation, implemented in scikit-learn. As stored in TCRdb, this immuneACCESS dataset retains in-frame rearrangements with V and J assigned. A fraction of the clones does not appear; measured against another copy, unresolved V genes explain less than half of the discrepancy, and the remainder lacks a known reason. The V and J calls and clone size are taken from that table; D and trimming were inferred from the DNA. Recorded for this sample are under 35,000 clones; around 94% of them occurred a single time. In total, the top ten clones hold approximately 8% of the sample.

At study entry, a tuberculin skin test and the QuantiFERON-TB GOLD In-Tube IGRA were used to screen adolescents for latent tuberculosis infection. Immunosequencing of unsorted cryopreserved PBMC covered, on average, roughly 93,000 T cells per clinical donor. Eleven high schools in the Worcester region of the Western Cape, South Africa, served as enrollment sites for adolescents aged 12 to 18 years. Around ten M. tuberculosis-infected and approximately ten uninfected adolescents were selected with matching for age and sex. PBMC from adolescents were isolated by density centrifugation from freshly drawn heparinized blood and then cryopreserved.

The sequence joins TRBV19 to TRBJ2-1; perhaps TRBD2 is the D gene, with 5 bases matching. The receptor was isolated from a donor aged 10 to 29 with latent tuberculosis or without tuberculosis infection. The specimen sequenced was PBMCs. The CDR3 region reads CASSFGVYNEQFF. In nucleotide form, the sequence is TGTGCCAGTAGTTTCGGGGTGTACAATGAGCAGTTCTTC.